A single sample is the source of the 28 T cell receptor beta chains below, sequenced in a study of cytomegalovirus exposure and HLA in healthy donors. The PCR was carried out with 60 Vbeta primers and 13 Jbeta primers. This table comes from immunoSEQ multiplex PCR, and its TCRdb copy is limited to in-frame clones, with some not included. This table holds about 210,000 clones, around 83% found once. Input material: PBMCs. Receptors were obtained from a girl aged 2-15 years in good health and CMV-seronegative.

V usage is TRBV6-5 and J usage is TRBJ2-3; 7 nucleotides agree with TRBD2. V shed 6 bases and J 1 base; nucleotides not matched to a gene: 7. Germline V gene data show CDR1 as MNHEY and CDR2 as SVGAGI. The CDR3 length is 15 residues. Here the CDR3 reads CASRALADRTDTQYF. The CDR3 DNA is TGTGCCAGCAGGGCGCTAGCGGATCGCACAGATACGCAGTATTTT.

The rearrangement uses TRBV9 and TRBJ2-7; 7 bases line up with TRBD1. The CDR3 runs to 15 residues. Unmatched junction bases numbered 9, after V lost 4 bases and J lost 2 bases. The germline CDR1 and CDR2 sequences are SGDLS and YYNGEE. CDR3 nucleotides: TGTGCCAGCAGCCGACAGGGTATCCCTCCCTACGAGCAGTACTTC. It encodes CASSRQGIPPYEQYF.

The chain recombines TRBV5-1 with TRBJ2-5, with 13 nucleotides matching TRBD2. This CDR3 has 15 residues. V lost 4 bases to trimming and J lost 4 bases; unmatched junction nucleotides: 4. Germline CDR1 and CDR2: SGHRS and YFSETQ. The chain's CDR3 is CASSRGLAGVETQYF. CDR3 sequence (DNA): TGCGCCAGCAGCCGTGGACTAGCGGGGGTAGAGACCCAGTACTTC.

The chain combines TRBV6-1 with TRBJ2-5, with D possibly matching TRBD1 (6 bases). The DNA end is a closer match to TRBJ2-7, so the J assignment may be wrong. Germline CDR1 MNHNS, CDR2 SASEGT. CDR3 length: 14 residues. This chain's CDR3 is CASRQGTGSYEQYF. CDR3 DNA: TGTGCCAGCAGGCAGGGGACGGGCTCCTACGAGCAGTACTTC.

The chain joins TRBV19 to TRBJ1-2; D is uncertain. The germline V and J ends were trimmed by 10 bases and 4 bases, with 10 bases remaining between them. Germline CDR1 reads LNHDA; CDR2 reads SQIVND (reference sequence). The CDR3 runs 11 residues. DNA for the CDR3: TGTGCCACCCGACACGGCTATGGCTACACCTTC. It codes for CATRHGYGYTF.

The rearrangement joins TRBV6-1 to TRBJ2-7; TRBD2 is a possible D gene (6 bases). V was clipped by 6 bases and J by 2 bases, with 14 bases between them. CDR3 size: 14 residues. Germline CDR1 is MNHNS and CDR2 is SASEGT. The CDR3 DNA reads TGTGCCAGCAGGTCGGGACTCGTTACCTACGAGCAGTACTTC. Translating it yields CASRSGLVTYEQYF.

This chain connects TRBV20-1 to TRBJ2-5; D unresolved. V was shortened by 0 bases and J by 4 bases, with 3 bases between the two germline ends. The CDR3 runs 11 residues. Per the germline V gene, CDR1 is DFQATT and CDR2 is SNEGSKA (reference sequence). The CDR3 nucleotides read TGCAGTGCTAGAGATCTAGAGACCCAGTACTTC. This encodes CSARDLETQYF.

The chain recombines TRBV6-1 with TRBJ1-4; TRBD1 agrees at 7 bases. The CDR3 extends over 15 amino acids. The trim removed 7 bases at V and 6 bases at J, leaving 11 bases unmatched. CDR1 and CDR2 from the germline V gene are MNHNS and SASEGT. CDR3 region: CASMGWGQPDEKLFF. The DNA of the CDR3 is TGTGCCAGCATGGGGTGGGGACAGCCTGATGAAAAACTGTTTTTT.

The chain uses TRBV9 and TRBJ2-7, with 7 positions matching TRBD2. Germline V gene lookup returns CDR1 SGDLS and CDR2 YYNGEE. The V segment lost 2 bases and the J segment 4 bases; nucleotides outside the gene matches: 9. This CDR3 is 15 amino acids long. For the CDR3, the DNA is TGTGCCAGCAGCGTCGGTGGGGGGGGAGGGTACGAGCAGTACTTC. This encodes CASSVGGGGGYEQYF.

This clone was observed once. The CDR3, as DNA: TGTGCCAGTAGTACCTGGGACAGGGAAGTGACAGATACGCAGTATTTT. Encoded protein: CASSTWDREVTDTQYF. The J gene is TRBJ2-3, the V gene TRBV19, with 9 bases matching TRBD1. The germline gives CDR1 LNHDA, CDR2 SQIVND (reference sequence). The CDR3 is made up of 16 amino acids. The V gene end was trimmed by 4 bases and the J gene end by 3 bases; junction bases not matched to a gene: 8.

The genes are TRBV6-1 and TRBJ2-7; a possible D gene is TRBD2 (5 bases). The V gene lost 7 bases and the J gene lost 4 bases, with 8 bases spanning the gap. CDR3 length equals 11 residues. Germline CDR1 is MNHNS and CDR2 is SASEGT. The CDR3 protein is CASTLAYEQYF. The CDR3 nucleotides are TGTGCCAGCACCCTAGCTTACGAGCAGTACTTC.

The CDR3 DNA sequence: TGCGCCTCTAGGAGGGATCCTATCTCTGGGGCCAACGTCCTGACTTTC. This sequence encodes CASRRDPISGANVLTF. This chain connects TRBV5-1 to TRBJ2-6, with a tentative D call TRBD2 (6 bases). The germline V gene has CDR1 SGHRS and CDR2 YFSETQ. Trimming took 10 bases from V and 0 from J, leaving 17 bases between them. CDR3 size: 16 residues.

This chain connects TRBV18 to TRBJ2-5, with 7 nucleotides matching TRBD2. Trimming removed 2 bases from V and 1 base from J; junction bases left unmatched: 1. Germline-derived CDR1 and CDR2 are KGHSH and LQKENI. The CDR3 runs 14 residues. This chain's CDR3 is CASSPTGGQETQYF. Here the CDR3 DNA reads TGTGCCAGCTCACCAACGGGGGGCCAAGAGACCCAGTACTTC. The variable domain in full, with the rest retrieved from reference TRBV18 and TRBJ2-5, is NAGVMQNPRHLVRRRGQEARLRCSPMKGHSHVYWYRQLPEEGLKFMVYLQKENIIDESGMPKERFSAEFPKEGPSILRIQQVVRGDSAAYFCASSPTGGQETQYFGPGTRLLVL.

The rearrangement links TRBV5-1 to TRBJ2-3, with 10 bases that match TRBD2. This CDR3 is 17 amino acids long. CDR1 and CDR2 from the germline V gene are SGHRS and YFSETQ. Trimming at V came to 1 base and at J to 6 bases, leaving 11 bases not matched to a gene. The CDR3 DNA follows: TGCGCCAGCAGCTTGACAGGGGTAGCGGGAGGTGGGGATACGCAGTATTTT. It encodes CASSLTGVAGGGDTQYF.

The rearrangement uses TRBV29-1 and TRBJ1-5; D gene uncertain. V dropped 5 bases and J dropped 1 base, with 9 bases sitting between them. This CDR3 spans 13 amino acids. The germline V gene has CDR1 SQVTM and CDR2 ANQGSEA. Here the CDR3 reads CSVQQASNQPQHF. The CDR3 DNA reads TGCAGCGTTCAGCAGGCAAGCAATCAGCCCCAGCATTTT.

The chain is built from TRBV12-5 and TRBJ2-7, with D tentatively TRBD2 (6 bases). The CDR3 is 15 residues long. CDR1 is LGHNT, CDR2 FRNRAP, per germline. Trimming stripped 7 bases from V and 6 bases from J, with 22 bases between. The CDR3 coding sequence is TGTGCTAGTGCCCCCGGGACTTCCTGGATAGCCGAGCAGTACTTC. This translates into CASAPGTSWIAEQYF.

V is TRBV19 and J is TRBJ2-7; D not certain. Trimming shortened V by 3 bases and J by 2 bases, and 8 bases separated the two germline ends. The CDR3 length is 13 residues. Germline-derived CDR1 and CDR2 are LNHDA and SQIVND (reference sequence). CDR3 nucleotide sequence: TGTGCCAGTAGTATGGGCCGGACCTACGAGCAGTACTTC. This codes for CASSMGRTYEQYF.

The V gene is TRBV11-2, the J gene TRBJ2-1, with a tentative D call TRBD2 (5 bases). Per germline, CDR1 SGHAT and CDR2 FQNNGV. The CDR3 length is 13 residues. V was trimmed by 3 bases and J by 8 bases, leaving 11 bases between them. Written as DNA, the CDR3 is TGTGCCAGCAGCTTTCTCCGTAGCGATGAGCAGTTCTTC. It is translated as CASSFLRSDEQFF.

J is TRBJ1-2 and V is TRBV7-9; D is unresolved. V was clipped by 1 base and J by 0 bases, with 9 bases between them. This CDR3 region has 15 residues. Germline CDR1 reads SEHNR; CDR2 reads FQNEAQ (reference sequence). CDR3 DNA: TGTGCCAGCAGCTTAGTAGAAGTAGCTAACTATGGCTACACCTTC. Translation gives CASSLVEVANYGYTF.

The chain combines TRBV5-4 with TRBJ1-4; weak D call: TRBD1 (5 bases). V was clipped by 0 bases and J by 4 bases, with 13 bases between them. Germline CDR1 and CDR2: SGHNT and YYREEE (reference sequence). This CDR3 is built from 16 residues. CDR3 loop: CASSLEYRGGNEKLFF. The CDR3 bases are TGTGCCAGCAGCTTGGAATATCGGGGGGGTAATGAAAAACTGTTTTTT.

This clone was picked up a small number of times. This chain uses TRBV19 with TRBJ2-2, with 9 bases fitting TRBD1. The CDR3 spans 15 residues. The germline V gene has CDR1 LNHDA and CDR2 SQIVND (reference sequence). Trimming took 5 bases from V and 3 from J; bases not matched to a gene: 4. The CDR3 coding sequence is TGTGCCAGTAGTTTTGGACAGGGGTACACCGGGGAGCTGTTTTTT. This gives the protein CASSFGQGYTGELFF. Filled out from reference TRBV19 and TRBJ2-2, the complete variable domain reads DGGITQSPKYLFRKEGQNVTLSCEQNLNHDAMYWYRQDPGQGLRLIYYSQIVNDFQKGDIAEGYSVSREKKESFPLTVTSAQKNPTAFYLCASSFGQGYTGELFFGEGSRLTVL.

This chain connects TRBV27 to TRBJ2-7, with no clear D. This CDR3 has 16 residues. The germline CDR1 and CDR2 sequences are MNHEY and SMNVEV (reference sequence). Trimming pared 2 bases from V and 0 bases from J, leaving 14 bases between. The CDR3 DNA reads TGTGCCAGCAGTTTAAAGGCCCCAGGATTCTCCTACGAGCAGTACTTC. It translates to CASSLKAPGFSYEQYF.

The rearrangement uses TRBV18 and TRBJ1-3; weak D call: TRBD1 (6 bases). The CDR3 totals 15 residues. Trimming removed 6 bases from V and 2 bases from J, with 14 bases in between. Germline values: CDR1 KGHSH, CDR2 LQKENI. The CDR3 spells CASSMNRVTGNTIYF. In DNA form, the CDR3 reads TGTGCCAGCTCGATGAACAGGGTAACTGGAAACACCATATATTTT.

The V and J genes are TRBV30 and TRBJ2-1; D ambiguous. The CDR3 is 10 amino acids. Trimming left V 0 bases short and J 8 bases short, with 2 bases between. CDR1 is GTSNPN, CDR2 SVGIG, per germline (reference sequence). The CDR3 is CAWSVDEQFF. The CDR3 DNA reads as TGTGCCTGGAGTGTCGATGAGCAGTTCTTC.

The CDR3 loop reads CAWTRGYYGYTF. The CDR3 DNA is TGTGCCTGGACCCGGGGGTACTATGGCTACACCTTC. The chain combines TRBV30 with TRBJ1-2; D might be TRBD1 (5 bases). V lost 4 bases and J 3 bases, leaving 9 bases between the germline ends. The germline gives CDR1 GTSNPN, CDR2 SVGIG (reference sequence). There are 12 residues in the CDR3.

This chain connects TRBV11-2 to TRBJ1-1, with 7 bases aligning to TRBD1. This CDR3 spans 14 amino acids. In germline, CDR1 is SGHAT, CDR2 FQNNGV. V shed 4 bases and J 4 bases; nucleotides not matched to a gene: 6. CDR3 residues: CASSSDRAITEAFF. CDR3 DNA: TGTGCCAGCAGCTCCGACAGGGCGATCACTGAAGCTTTCTTT.

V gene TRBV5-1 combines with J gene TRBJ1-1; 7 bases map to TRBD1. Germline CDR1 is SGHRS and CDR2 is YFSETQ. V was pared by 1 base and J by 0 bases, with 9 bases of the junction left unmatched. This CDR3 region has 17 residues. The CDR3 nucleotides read TGCGCCAGCAGCTTGACTAAGACAGGGACACTGAACACTGAAGCTTTCTTT. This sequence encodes CASSLTKTGTLNTEAFF.

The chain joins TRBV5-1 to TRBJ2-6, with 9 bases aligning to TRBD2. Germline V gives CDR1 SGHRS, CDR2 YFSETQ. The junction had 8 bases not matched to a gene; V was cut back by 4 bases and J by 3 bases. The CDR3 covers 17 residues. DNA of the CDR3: TGCGCCAGCAGCCTGGAGCCTAGCGGGAATGGGGCCAACGTCCTGACTTTC. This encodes CASSLEPSGNGANVLTF.